Each of the 5 T cell receptor beta chains below was sequenced from the same sample in a study of CD8+ T cells in alopecia areata. Reverse transcribed after extraction, RNA yielded cDNA as the sequencing template. Profiling relied on immunoSEQ multiplex PCR, and the TCRdb table lists in-frame clones only, not all of them. In the table there are approximately 89,000 clones, roughly 42% of which are singletons. Sequenced: CD4+ T cells sorted from blood. The source of these receptors is a human donor with alopecia areata.

In this sample, this clone turned up once. The chain has TRBV5-1 and TRBJ2-7, with unresolved D. This CDR3 has 13 amino acids. CDR1 is SGHRS, CDR2 YFSETQ, per germline. V gave up 0 bases and J gave up 4 bases, with 8 bases separating them. CDR3: CASSLADKYEQYF. Here the CDR3 DNA reads TGCGCCAGCAGCTTGGCCGACAAATACGAGCAGTACTTC.

This chain links TRBV2 with TRBJ2-3; D is perhaps TRBD2 (6 bases). The CDR3 extends over 15 amino acids. CDR1 is SNHLY, CDR2 FYNNEI, per germline. V was clipped by 7 bases and J by 0 bases, with 14 bases between them. This chain's CDR3 is CASTGSGRSTDTQYF. Here the CDR3 DNA reads TGTGCCAGCACAGGTAGCGGACGAAGCACAGATACGCAGTATTTT.

This chain uses TRBV30 with TRBJ1-5; 10 bases map to TRBD1. The CDR3 sequence is 16 residues long. CDR1 and CDR2 (germline): GTSNPN, SVGIG (reference sequence). V shed 2 bases and J 4 bases; nucleotides not matched to a gene: 8. CDR3: CAWSRGQGIRNQPQHF. The CDR3, as DNA: TGTGCCTGGAGTAGGGGACAGGGGATAAGAAATCAGCCCCAGCATTTT.

This clone was detected a few times. The chain links TRBV28 to TRBJ1-5; D possibly corresponds to TRBD1 (5 bases). The CDR3 is 16 residues long. CDR1 MDHEN and CDR2 SYDVKM come from the germline V gene. Between the trimmed V and J ends, which lost 6 bases and 0 bases, there was a span of 15 bases. CDR3 nucleotide sequence: TGTGCCAGCAGGTGGGGGATCGGGAATAGCAATCAGCCCCAGCATTTT. Protein sequence: CASRWGIGNSNQPQHF.

The chain joins TRBV2 to TRBJ2-1; the match to TRBD2 covers 8 bases. This CDR3 is built from 14 residues. Germline loops: CDR1 SNHLY, CDR2 FYNNEI. V was clipped by 3 bases and J by 7 bases; unmatched bases: 5. CDR3 sequence: CASSDGGAKNEQFF. The CDR3 DNA is TGTGCCAGCAGTGACGGGGGGGCGAAGAATGAGCAGTTCTTC.